Following are 25 T cell receptor beta chains from one sample sequenced in a study of shared clonotypes between healthy human individuals. The data were produced by immunoSEQ multiplex PCR, yet TCRdb's version contains in-frame clones alone and is incomplete. The data hold about a million clones, with around three quarters observed a single time. The sequencing input was memory CD4+ T cells sorted from blood. The subset denotes: CD45RA-negative fraction. Receptors were obtained from a man aged 18 to 30 in good health.

This chain links TRBV6-5 with TRBJ1-1; D call uncertain. The CDR3 runs 14 residues. Germline V lookup: CDR1 MNHEY, CDR2 SVGAGI. Trimming removed 0 bases at V and 1 base at J, with 6 bases between. The CDR3 nucleotides are TGTGCCAGCAGTTACTCGGAGGGGAACACTGAAGCTTTCTTT. This encodes CASSYSEGNTEAFF.

This clone was counted a few times. The V gene is TRBV28, the J gene TRBJ1-1, with D unclear. V lost 0 bases and J lost 1, with 6 bases in between. Germline V gene sequence: CDR1 MDHEN, CDR2 SYDVKM. The CDR3 has 14 amino acids. Written as DNA, the CDR3 is TGTGCCAGCAGTTTATGGGGAGAGAACACTGAAGCTTTCTTT. It encodes CASSLWGENTEAFF. The full variable domain, its missing parts supplied by reference TRBV28 and TRBJ1-1, is DVKVTQSSRYLVKRTGEKVFLECVQDMDHENMFWYRQDPGLGLRLIYFSYDVKMKEKGDIPEGYSVSREKKERFSLILESASTNQTSMYLCASSLWGENTEAFFGQGTRLTVV.

As for this clone: This same CDR3 is encoded by further DNA sequences in the sample. The V call is TRBV5-6, the J call TRBJ2-5; D remains unclear. Trimming left V 2 bases short and J 2 bases short, with 7 bases between. This CDR3 is 13 amino acids long. The germline V gene encodes CDR1 SGHDT and CDR2 YYEEEE. CDR3 sequence reads: CASSFLHQETQYF. The CDR3 nucleotides are TGTGCCAGCAGCTTCTTGCATCAAGAGACCCAGTACTTC.

The chain employs TRBV4-1 and TRBJ2-3; 9 nucleotides line up with TRBD2. Germline CDR1 reads MGHRA; CDR2 reads YSYEKL. The CDR3 loop spans 19 amino acids. Trimming took 0 bases from V and 0 from J; bases not matched to a gene: 10. CDR3 protein: CASSQERLAGRSSTDTQYF. DNA of the CDR3: TGCGCCAGCAGCCAAGAGCGGCTAGCGGGGAGGTCTAGCACAGATACGCAGTATTTT.

This clone showed up just a few times. The rearrangement links TRBV4-2 to TRBJ2-3; 9 bases align to TRBD2. V was pared by 4 bases and J by 3 bases, with 5 bases of the junction left unmatched. CDR3 size: 15 residues. Germline V gene lookup returns CDR1 LGHNA and CDR2 YNFKEQ. CDR3 protein: CASSLAGVETDTQYF. DNA for the CDR3: TGTGCCAGCAGCCTAGCGGGGGTGGAGACAGATACGCAGTATTTT.

The rearrangement links TRBV5-6 to TRBJ2-7; 7 bases agree with TRBD1. Losses at the gene ends were 8 bases for V and 2 bases for J; bases not matched to a gene: 16. The CDR3 runs 16 residues. Per the germline V gene, CDR1 is SGHDT and CDR2 is YYEEEE. The CDR3 loop reads CASTTPGQVAPYEQYF. In nucleotides, the CDR3 is TGTGCCAGTACCACTCCCGGACAGGTGGCCCCCTACGAGCAGTACTTC. The whole variable domain, remainder taken from reference TRBV5-6 and TRBJ2-7, is DAGVTQSPTHLIKTRGQQVTLRCSPKSGHDTVSWYQQALGQGPQFIFQYYEEEERQRGNFPDRFSGHQFPNYSSELNVNALLLGDSALYLCASTTPGQVAPYEQYFGPGTRLTVT.

V usage is TRBV7-9 and J usage is TRBJ2-1; D remains unclear. The germline CDR1 and CDR2 sequences are SEHNR and FQNEAQ (reference sequence). This CDR3 comprises 17 residues. V lost 8 bases, J lost 4 bases, and 24 bases lay in between. CDR3 in amino acids: CASQHARRISGYNEQFF. CDR3 nucleotides: TGTGCCAGCCAGCACGCCCGAAGAATCTCGGGTTACAATGAGCAGTTCTTC. Supplemented by reference TRBV7-9 and TRBJ2-1, the full variable domain reads DTGVSQNPRHKITKRGQNVTFRCDPISEHNRLYWYRQTLGQGPEFLTYFQNEAQLEKSRLLSDRFSAERPKGSFSTLEIQRTEQGDSAMYLCASQHARRISGYNEQFFGPGTRLTVL.

On this clone itself: The sample carries other DNA sequences with the same CDR3. CDR3 in amino acids: CASSLDGSHSGNTIYF. The CDR3 nucleotides read TGCGCCAGCAGCTTGGACGGCAGCCACTCTGGAAACACCATATATTTT. J is TRBJ1-3 and V is TRBV5-1; D not resolved. Germline V gene sequence: CDR1 SGHRS, CDR2 YFSETQ. CDR3 length equals 16 residues. V was shortened by 0 bases and J by 0 bases, with 10 bases between the two germline ends.

The J gene is TRBJ1-2, the V gene TRBV29-1; a possible D gene is TRBD1 (5 bases). From germline, CDR1 is SQVTM and CDR2 ANQGSEA. This CDR3 comprises 11 residues. V was shortened by 0 bases and J by 9 bases, with 8 bases between the two germline ends. DNA of the CDR3: TGCAGCGTTGAAGAGGGGGGGAGCTACACCTTC. As protein: CSVEEGGSYTF.

This chain joins TRBV27 and TRBJ2-5, with 7 bases aligning to TRBD1. Germline V CDR1 and CDR2: MNHEY, SMNVEV (reference sequence). V dropped 3 bases and J dropped 2; count of bases not matched to a gene: 6. The CDR3 extends over 15 amino acids. The CDR3 protein is CASSFSGQSQETQYF. CDR3 DNA: TGTGCCAGCAGTTTTTCGGGACAGAGTCAAGAGACCCAGTACTTC.

J is TRBJ2-4 and V is TRBV15; D gene uncertain. The V end lost 0 bases, the J end lost 9 bases, and 12 bases lay between the germline ends. There are 14 residues in the CDR3. In germline, CDR1 is LNHNV, CDR2 YYDKDF (reference sequence). The CDR3 DNA follows: TGTGCCACCAGCAGAGATACTACGAGTGGCATTCAGTACTTC. It yields the protein CATSRDTTSGIQYF.

The rearrangement joins TRBV28 to TRBJ1-5; D perhaps matches TRBD1 (5 bases). The CDR3 has 15 amino acids. Trimming left V 5 bases short and J 3 bases short, with 14 bases between. CDR1 is MDHEN and CDR2 is SYDVKM in the germline V gene. The CDR3: CASSQGGTYNQPQHF. CDR3 DNA: TGTGCCAGCAGTCAAGGCGGGACCTACAATCAGCCCCAGCATTTT. Supplemented by reference TRBV28 and TRBJ1-5, the full variable domain reads DVKVTQSSRYLVKRTGEKVFLECVQDMDHENMFWYRQDPGLGLRLIYFSYDVKMKEKGDIPEGYSVSREKKERFSLILESASTNQTSMYLCASSQGGTYNQPQHFGDGTRLSIL.

The rearrangement joins TRBV27 to TRBJ2-1; 8 bases align to TRBD2. This CDR3 contains 16 residues. Per the germline V gene, CDR1 is MNHEY and CDR2 is SMNVEV (reference sequence). V was pared by 5 bases and J by 0 bases, with 6 bases of the junction left unmatched. This CDR3 is CASSPREGSSYNEQFF. CDR3 nucleotide sequence: TGTGCCAGCAGTCCCCGGGAGGGTAGCTCCTACAATGAGCAGTTCTTC.

The sample holds a few counts of this clone. The chain is built from TRBV6-1 and TRBJ1-1; D not resolved. Germline values: CDR1 MNHNS, CDR2 SASEGT. The ends were cut back, 5 bases at V and 6 bases at J, with 7 bases in the middle. This CDR3 is 11 amino acids long. CDR3 region: CASSPHPEAFF. The CDR3 DNA sequence: TGTGCCAGCAGTCCCCACCCTGAAGCTTTCTTT.

The genes are TRBV25-1 and TRBJ1-4; possible D gene TRBD1, 5 bases. Trimming took 4 bases from V and 7 from J, leaving 10 bases between them. The CDR3 spans 13 residues. Germline V gene sequence: CDR1 MGHDK, CDR2 SYGVNS. CDR3 DNA: TGTGCCAGCAGTGGGCACAGGTCTGAAAAACTGTTTTTT. It encodes CASSGHRSEKLFF.

In nucleotides, the CDR3 is TGTGCCAGCAGCCCCGGGACTAGCACCTCCACAGATACGCAGTATTTT. Encoded protein: CASSPGTSTSTDTQYF. The chain joins TRBV13 to TRBJ2-3; 9 bases map to TRBD2. V shed 5 bases and J 2 bases; nucleotides not matched to a gene: 8. This CDR3 region has 16 residues. Germline V lookup: CDR1 PRHDT, CDR2 FYEKMQ (reference sequence).

The gene calls are TRBV6-1 and TRBJ2-2; 8 nucleotides agree with TRBD2. Looked up from germline, CDR1 is MNHNS and CDR2 is SASEGT. The CDR3 length is 14 residues. V lost 8 bases, J lost 3 bases, and 5 bases stayed unmatched. For the CDR3, the DNA is TGTGCCAGCGGCGGGGGGCGGTACACCGGGGAGCTGTTTTTT. It encodes CASGGGRYTGELFF.

This sequence joins TRBV7-9 and TRBJ2-7; D call uncertain. CDR3 length: 11 amino acids. Trimming shortened V by 5 bases and J by 3 bases, and 5 bases separated the two germline ends. Germline values: CDR1 SEHNR, CDR2 FQNEAQ (reference sequence). The CDR3 is CASSHGYEQYF. CDR3 in DNA: TGTGCCAGCAGCCATGGCTACGAGCAGTACTTC. The full variable domain, rest sourced from reference TRBV7-9 and TRBJ2-7, is DTGVSQNPRHKITKRGQNVTFRCDPISEHNRLYWYRQTLGQGPEFLTYFQNEAQLEKSRLLSDRFSAERPKGSFSTLEIQRTEQGDSAMYLCASSHGYEQYFGPGTRLTVT.

This clone was detected only a few times. The J gene is TRBJ1-2, the V gene TRBV6-1, with 7 bases matching TRBD1. V gave up 3 bases and J gave up 4 bases; unmatched junction bases: 2. The germline CDR1 and CDR2 sequences are MNHNS and SASEGT. The CDR3 contains 13 residues. The CDR3 reads CASSDQGVYGYTF. In DNA form, the CDR3 reads TGTGCCAGCAGTGATCAGGGGGTCTATGGCTACACCTTC.

The V call is TRBV6-6, the J call TRBJ2-5; TRBD2 matches 9 bases. This CDR3 has 16 amino acids. V was pared by 2 bases and J by 5 bases, with 9 bases of the junction left unmatched. Germline V gene sequence: CDR1 MNHNY, CDR2 SVGAGI (reference sequence). The CDR3 DNA sequence: TGTGCCAGCAGTTACAGAGGCGGGGGGGCCGGTGAGACCCAGTACTTC. It encodes CASSYRGGGAGETQYF.

The chain joins TRBV30 to TRBJ1-6; D remains unclear. The CDR3 extends over 13 amino acids. V lost 3 bases and J lost 12, with 15 bases in between. Germline-derived CDR1 and CDR2 are GTSNPN and SVGIG (reference sequence). The CDR3 loop is CAWSSAGIQPLHF. As DNA, the CDR3 is TGTGCCTGGAGCTCAGCGGGGATTCAACCCCTCCACTTT.

The chain carries TRBV11-2 and TRBJ1-4, with D possibly TRBD1 on 6 matching bases. Germline-derived CDR1 and CDR2 are SGHAT and FQNNGV. The CDR3 loop spans 16 amino acids. The V and J ends lost 3 bases and 5 bases respectively, with 16 bases between them. The DNA of the CDR3 is TGTGCCAGCAGCTTTCTCCCGGGACACGGAAATGAAAAACTGTTTTTT. Protein product: CASSFLPGHGNEKLFF. The full variable domain, in which reference TRBV11-2 and TRBJ1-4 provide the parts outside the CDR3, is EAGVAQSPRYKIIEKRQSVAFWCNPISGHATLYWYQQILGQGPKLLIQFQNNGVVDDSQLPKDRFSAERLKGVDSTLKIQPAKLEDSAVYLCASSFLPGHGNEKLFFGSGTQLSVL.

The J gene is TRBJ2-3, the V gene TRBV11-3; TRBD2 agrees at 9 bases. CDR3 length: 16 amino acids. The V and J ends lost 1 base and 6 bases, in that order; junction bases with no gene match: 8. CDR1 is SGHNT and CDR2 is YENEEA in the germline V gene. Here the CDR3 reads CASSLGRGGAGDTQYF. The CDR3 region has the DNA TGTGCCAGCAGCTTAGGTCGCGGGGGGGCTGGTGATACGCAGTATTTT.

The chain has TRBV5-4 and TRBJ2-7, with 10 bases matching TRBD1. This CDR3 comprises 16 residues. The J segment lost 3 bases and the V segment lost 3 bases, leaving 9 bases of the junction unmatched. Looked up from germline, CDR1 is SGHNT and CDR2 is YYREEE (reference sequence). The CDR3 here is CASSSEPGQGYYEQYF. DNA of the CDR3: TGTGCCAGCAGCTCAGAGCCGGGACAGGGGTACTACGAGCAGTACTTC. Looking up the rest from reference TRBV5-4 and TRBJ2-7 gives the full variable domain: ETGVTQSPTHLIKTRGQQVTLRCSSQSGHNTVSWYQQALGQGPQFIFQYYREEENGRGNFPPRFSGLQFPNYSSELNVNALELDDSALYLCASSSEPGQGYYEQYFGPGTRLTVT.

This clone was counted between two and nine times. V gene TRBV15 combines with J gene TRBJ2-5, with 9 bases that match TRBD2. The CDR3 runs to 14 residues. Germline loops: CDR1 LNHNV, CDR2 YYDKDF (reference sequence). V shed 8 bases, J shed 5 bases, and the junction held 9 bases outside the gene matches. The CDR3 DNA is TGTGCCACCGTGGCGGGAGGGCCGGGGGAGACCCAGTACTTC. Amino acid sequence: CATVAGGPGETQYF.